The T cell receptor (beta chain) described here comes from a study of blood T cells in healthy people across ages. Germline CDR1 reads SQVTM; CDR2 reads ANQGSEA. The CDR3 is made up of 12 amino acids. V was trimmed by 8 bases and J by 1 base, leaving 11 bases between them. Alongside a J-beta primer mix, a sample-barcoded 5' primer served in a second PCR lasting 7 to 11 cycles. TCRdb reprocessed the 5' RACE reads with MiXCR, giving one entry per CDR3 protein. The sample holds roughly 1,500,000 distinct CDR3 sequences, 40% to 50% seen once. The rearrangement links TRBV29-1 to TRBJ1-1; TRBD1 might be the D (6 bases). Sequences were obtained from blood. This TCR came from a woman younger than 30 in good health. The DNA of the CDR3 is TGCAGCCTCAGGGGAGGGAACACTGAAGCTTTCTTT. As protein: CSLRGGNTEAFF.